This T cell receptor (beta chain) emerged from a study of vaccination effects on CD4 cells after COVID-19. The sample holds a few counts of this clone. Its antigen is unknown. The V end lost 1 base, the J end lost 1 base, and 8 bases lay between the germline ends. Germline V gives CDR1 LGHDT, CDR2 YNNKEL (reference sequence). This CDR3 region has 15 residues. Study-level findings and limits: Marked clonal contraction was seen in infection- and vaccine-induced clones late after vaccination.

Here immunoSEQ multiplex PCR was the method, and the copy in TCRdb shows in-frame clones only, minus some. The table includes about 23,000 clones, around 72% detected once. ViraFEST assay sequencing came after antigen-specific CD4+ T cells were expanded with viral peptide pools. Following 10 days of culture, CD4+ T cells were isolated. Among the vaccine recipients, none had a prior SARS-CoV-2 infection, and nucleocapsid antibodies were negative. In culture with approximately 10 IU/ml IL-2 and around 10 ug/ml peptides, PBMC were grown at some 2 million per well. The chain is built from TRBV3-1 (or the pseudogene TRBV3-2) and TRBJ1-5; possible D gene TRBD1, 6 bases. The sequenced sample was CD4+ T cells from PBMCs cultured with SARS-CoV-2 spike peptides, obtained before COVID-19 vaccination. This receptor was obtained from a human donor who received a COVID-19 vaccine. The CDR3 sequence: CASSQGTGSNQPQHF. CDR3 bases: TGTGCCAGCAGCCAAGGAACAGGGAGCAATCAGCCCCAGCATTTT.